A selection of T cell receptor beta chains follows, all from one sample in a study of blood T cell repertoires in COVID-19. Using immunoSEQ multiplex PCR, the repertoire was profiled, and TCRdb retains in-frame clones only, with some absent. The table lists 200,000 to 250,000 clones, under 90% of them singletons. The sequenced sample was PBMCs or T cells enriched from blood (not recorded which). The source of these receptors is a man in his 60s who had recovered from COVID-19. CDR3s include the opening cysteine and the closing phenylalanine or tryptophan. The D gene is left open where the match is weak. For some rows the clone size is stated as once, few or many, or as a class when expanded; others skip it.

cdr3_aa: CASSLSAGFSTEAFF
cdr3_nt: TGTGCCAGCAGTTTATCAGCGGGGTTTAGCACTGAAGCTTTCTTT
j_call: TRBJ1-1
v_call: TRBV27
d_call: -
clone_size: few

cdr3_aa: CASSGRSGGARDTQYF
cdr3_nt: TGTGCCAGCAGCGGAAGGAGCGGGGGGGCCCGGGATACGCAGTATTTT
j_call: TRBJ2-3
v_call: TRBV7-2
d_call: TRBD2
clone_size: -

cdr3_aa: CASSYEASVSYNEQFF
cdr3_nt: TGTGCCAGCAGTTACGAGGCTAGCGTTTCCTACAATGAGCAGTTCTTC
j_call: TRBJ2-1
v_call: TRBV6-2/TRBV6-3
d_call: -
clone_size: -

cdr3_aa: CASSRTGNEKLFF
cdr3_nt: TGTGCCAGCAGCCGGACAGGGAACGAAAAACTGTTTTTT
j_call: TRBJ1-4
v_call: TRBV9
d_call: TRBD1
clone_size: once

cdr3_aa: CASSVGPSGIEAFF
cdr3_nt: TGCGCCAGCAGCGTCGGGCCCAGCGGGATTGAAGCTTTCTTT
j_call: TRBJ1-1
v_call: TRBV10-1
d_call: -
clone_size: -

cdr3_aa: CASSLGVSGTLGYEQFF
cdr3_nt: TGTGCCAGCAGCTTAGGTGTCTCGGGGACATTGGGTTATGAGCAGTTCTTC
j_call: TRBJ2-1
v_call: TRBV7-3
d_call: -
clone_size: -

cdr3_aa: CASSLGGGGGETQYF
cdr3_nt: TGCGCCAGCAGCTTGGGAGGGGGCGGTGGAGAGACCCAGTACTTC
j_call: TRBJ2-5
v_call: TRBV5-1
d_call: TRBD1
clone_size: -

cdr3_aa: CASSVGGLSTIYF
cdr3_nt: TGTGCCAGCAGCGTTGGGGGGTTAAGCACCATATATTTT
j_call: TRBJ1-3
v_call: TRBV6-5
d_call: -
clone_size: -

cdr3_aa: CASSVDVGGDSGNTIYF
cdr3_nt: TGTGCCAGCAGCGTAGACGTGGGGGGGGACTCTGGAAACACCATATATTTT
j_call: TRBJ1-3
v_call: TRBV9
d_call: -
clone_size: -

cdr3_aa: CASSLAGTLGSGELFF
cdr3_nt: TGTGCCAGCAGCTTAGCCGGTACCCTCGGTAGCGGGGAGCTGTTTTTT
j_call: TRBJ2-2
v_call: TRBV13
d_call: -
clone_size: -

cdr3_aa: CASSYSTGGATDTQYF
cdr3_nt: TGTGCCAGCAGTTACTCGACCGGGGGGGCTACAGATACGCAGTATTTT
j_call: TRBJ2-3
v_call: TRBV6-2/TRBV6-3
d_call: TRBD2
clone_size: -

cdr3_aa: CASSLIPWNTEAFF
cdr3_nt: TGTGCCAGCAGCTTAATTCCATGGAACACTGAAGCTTTCTTT
j_call: TRBJ1-1
v_call: TRBV7-2
d_call: -
clone_size: -

cdr3_aa: CASGQSMNTEAFF
cdr3_nt: TGTGCCAGCGGACAGTCCATGAACACTGAAGCTTTCTTT
j_call: TRBJ1-1
v_call: TRBV7-8
d_call: -
clone_size: -

cdr3_aa: CAISETGQGGYTF
cdr3_nt: TGTGCCATCAGTGAGACGGGACAGGGGGGCTACACCTTC
j_call: TRBJ1-2
v_call: TRBV10-3
d_call: TRBD1
clone_size: few

cdr3_aa: CASSSGTGGYTGELFF
cdr3_nt: TGTGCCAGCAGCTCCGGGACAGGCGGATACACCGGGGAGCTGTTTTTT
j_call: TRBJ2-2
v_call: TRBV5-6
d_call: TRBD1
clone_size: -

cdr3_aa: CASSQEGLAGAYNEQFF
cdr3_nt: TGCGCCAGCAGCCAAGAGGGGCTAGCGGGGGCTTACAATGAGCAGTTCTTC
j_call: TRBJ2-1
v_call: TRBV4-3
d_call: TRBD2
clone_size: few

cdr3_aa: CASGSQSGDRDTQYF
cdr3_nt: TGTGCTAGTGGTTCCCAGAGCGGGGATAGAGATACGCAGTATTTT
j_call: TRBJ2-3
v_call: TRBV12-5
d_call: TRBD2
clone_size: once

cdr3_aa: CANLQGLGYTF
cdr3_nt: TGTGCCAACCTTCAGGGGCTTGGCTACACCTTC
j_call: TRBJ1-2
v_call: TRBV3-1/TRBV3-2
d_call: -
clone_size: -

cdr3_aa: CATLRGTGDTGELFF
cdr3_nt: TGTGCCACTCTCCGCGGGACAGGGGATACCGGGGAGCTGTTTTTT
j_call: TRBJ2-2
v_call: TRBV6-5
d_call: TRBD1
clone_size: -

cdr3_aa: CASRALGGNEQYF
cdr3_nt: TGTGCCAGCAGGGCCTTGGGGGGGAACGAGCAGTACTTC
j_call: TRBJ2-7
v_call: TRBV14
d_call: TRBD2
clone_size: -

cdr3_aa: CASSIGGGVSYNEQFF
cdr3_nt: TGTGCCAGTAGTATTGGAGGGGGGGTCTCCTACAATGAGCAGTTCTTC
j_call: TRBJ2-1
v_call: TRBV19
d_call: -
clone_size: once

cdr3_aa: CASSYRANTGELFF
cdr3_nt: TGTGCCAGTAGCTACAGGGCTAACACCGGGGAGCTGTTTTTT
j_call: TRBJ2-2
v_call: TRBV19
d_call: -
clone_size: -

cdr3_aa: CASSLSGNYGYTF
cdr3_nt: TGCGCCAGCAGCTTGTCGGGTAACTATGGCTACACCTTC
j_call: TRBJ1-2
v_call: TRBV5-1
d_call: -
clone_size: -

cdr3_aa: CASSLGTGVTGNTIYF
cdr3_nt: TGTGCCAGCAGCTTAGGGACAGGAGTGACTGGAAACACCATATATTTT
j_call: TRBJ1-3
v_call: TRBV11-3
d_call: TRBD1
clone_size: -

cdr3_aa: CASVTGGGTEAFF
cdr3_nt: TGTGCCAGCGTAACAGGGGGCGGGACTGAAGCTTTCTTT
j_call: TRBJ1-1
v_call: TRBV11-2
d_call: TRBD1
clone_size: -

cdr3_aa: CASSSGQGAGYNEQFF
cdr3_nt: TGTGCCAGCAGCTCGGGACAGGGGGCTGGGTACAATGAGCAGTTCTTC
j_call: TRBJ2-1
v_call: TRBV7-9
d_call: TRBD1
clone_size: -

cdr3_aa: CASSKVENEQFF
cdr3_nt: TGTGCCAGCAGCAAAGTCGAGAATGAGCAGTTCTTC
j_call: TRBJ2-1
v_call: TRBV21-1
d_call: -
clone_size: -